These 28 T cell receptor beta chains share one sample of origin, sequenced in a study of T cell changes during pregnancy in multiple sclerosis (dated by TCRdb to about 2019). Library creation used the immunoSEQ multiplex PCR assay. In its TCRdb copy, this immuneACCESS table keeps in-frame sequences only and misses some clones. Where compared with another copy, unresolved V genes explain less than half of these, and the others have no known cause. The sample profile shows around 44,000 clones; roughly 91% of them were found once. The biggest ten clones account for over 8% of the sample. The sample consisted of CD8+ T cells from peripheral blood mononuclear cells, taken in the first trimester of pregnancy. Source of these receptors: a female donor with multiple sclerosis, enrolled in a pregnancy study.

The J gene is TRBJ1-1, the V gene TRBV19; the D gene is possibly TRBD1 (6 bases). The CDR3 covers 14 residues. V lost 3 bases to trimming and J lost 5 bases, with 13 bases between them. CDR1 and CDR2 (germline): LNHDA, SQIVND (reference sequence). CDR3 bases: TGTGCCAGTAGTATCCGGTCGGGGACAACTGAAGCTTTCTTT. This sequence encodes CASSIRSGTTEAFF.

The genes are TRBV9 and TRBJ2-1, with 7 bases matching TRBD2. Germline V CDR1 and CDR2: SGDLS, YYNGEE. The CDR3 extends over 13 amino acids. The V segment lost 0 bases and the J segment 10 bases; nucleotides outside the gene matches: 4. The CDR3 protein is CASSVVSSGEQFF. Written as DNA, the CDR3 is TGTGCCAGCAGCGTAGTGTCTAGCGGAGAGCAGTTCTTC.

The chain recombines TRBV4-1 with TRBJ2-4, with D perhaps TRBD1 (5 bases). The germline V and J ends were trimmed by 0 bases and 0 bases, with 18 bases remaining between them. This CDR3 spans 19 amino acids. Germline V gene sequence: CDR1 MGHRA, CDR2 YSYEKL. The CDR3 loop reads CASSQDAVAGFIAKNIQYF. CDR3 nucleotide sequence: TGCGCCAGCAGCCAAGATGCTGTGGCAGGGTTTATAGCCAAAAACATTCAGTACTTC.

The chain has TRBV6-4 and TRBJ2-1, with D uncertain. V lost 2 bases and J lost 6, with 8 bases in between. The CDR3 sequence is 13 residues long. From germline, CDR1 is MRHNA and CDR2 SNTAGT. The CDR3 here is CASSDGSINEQFF. As DNA, the CDR3 is TGTGCCAGCAGTGACGGCTCCATCAATGAGCAGTTCTTC.

The rearrangement uses TRBV27 and TRBJ2-7, with TRBD1 as a possible D gene (6 bases). This CDR3 has 15 residues. Germline assignment: CDR1 MNHEY and CDR2 SMNVEV (reference sequence). Trimming left V 5 bases short and J 3 bases short, with 17 bases between. CDR3 sequence reads: CASSLTSGHRYEQYF. The CDR3 DNA is TGTGCCAGCAGTCTTACTTCGGGACACCGCTACGAGCAGTACTTC.

J is TRBJ2-7 and V is TRBV4-3; 14 bases agree with TRBD2. The CDR3 has 18 amino acids. With 0 bases clipped from V and 4 bases from J, the junction kept 8 bases outside the gene matches. CDR1 LGHNA and CDR2 YSLEER come from the germline V gene. The CDR3 bases are TGCGCCAGCAGCCAAGATGCGGGGGGACTAGCGGGAGCATACGAGCAGTACTTC. It translates to CASSQDAGGLAGAYEQYF.

The chain has TRBV19 and TRBJ1-5; 7 bases are a match to TRBD1. The CDR3 sequence is 14 residues long. V lost 6 bases, J lost 4 bases, and 6 bases stayed unmatched. In germline, CDR1 is LNHDA, CDR2 SQIVND (reference sequence). The CDR3 spells CASSPGQKNQPQHF. The CDR3 region has the DNA TGTGCCAGTAGCCCGGGACAGAAAAATCAGCCCCAGCATTTT. The full variable domain, with the rest looked up from reference TRBV19 and TRBJ1-5, is DGGITQSPKYLFRKEGQNVTLSCEQNLNHDAMYWYRQDPGQGLRLIYYSQIVNDFQKGDIAEGYSVSREKKESFPLTVTSAQKNPTAFYLCASSPGQKNQPQHFGDGTRLSIL.

The CDR3 region is CASSLRSRGNSPLHF. Written as DNA, the CDR3 is TGTGCCAGCAGTTTAAGGAGTAGGGGGAATTCACCCCTCCACTTT. The chain carries TRBV27 and TRBJ1-6; D perhaps matches TRBD1 (6 bases). Germline V lookup: CDR1 MNHEY, CDR2 SMNVEV (reference sequence). Trimming removed 2 bases at V and 7 bases at J, with 12 bases between. This CDR3 spans 15 amino acids.

The chain has TRBV2 and TRBJ2-7; no firm D call. The CDR3 runs to 15 residues. Germline CDR1 reads SNHLY; CDR2 reads FYNNEI. V shed 1 base and J shed 3 bases, with 13 bases lying between them. Here the CDR3 reads CASSEGALMSYEQYF. The CDR3 DNA sequence: TGTGCCAGCAGTGAAGGAGCGTTAATGAGCTACGAGCAGTACTTC.

The chain recombines TRBV7-3 with TRBJ2-7; 12 nucleotides align to TRBD1. Trimming at V came to 4 bases and at J to 8 bases, leaving 6 bases not matched to a gene. Germline assignment: CDR1 SGHTA and CDR2 FQGTGA. This CDR3 has 14 residues. CDR3 in amino acids: CASSSLGTGGKQYF. The CDR3 nucleotides are TGTGCCAGCAGCTCACTCGGGACAGGGGGCAAGCAGTACTTC.

The chain combines TRBV6-1 with TRBJ2-7, with D uncertain. V lost 1 base, J lost 2 bases, and 12 bases lay in between. The length of the CDR3 is 15 residues. Germline V CDR1 and CDR2: MNHNS, SASEGT. The CDR3 DNA reads as TGTGCCAGCAGTGAAGACCAGGTTCCGGCCTACGAGCAGTACTTC. It yields the protein CASSEDQVPAYEQYF.

The chain links TRBV4-3 to TRBJ1-1; D is unresolved. The CDR3 totals 14 residues. The V end lost 4 bases, the J end lost 7 bases, and 16 bases lay between the germline ends. Per germline, CDR1 LGHNA and CDR2 YSLEER. CDR3: CASSPERGPFEAFF. The CDR3 DNA reads as TGCGCCAGCAGCCCCGAACGGGGTCCGTTTGAAGCTTTCTTT.

The J gene is TRBJ2-2, the V gene TRBV7-6, with 8 nucleotides matching TRBD1. The CDR3 is 18 residues long. Looked up from germline, CDR1 is SGHVS and CDR2 is FNYEAQ. V was pared by 1 base and J by 1 base, with 8 bases of the junction left unmatched. The CDR3, as DNA: TGTGCCAGCAGCTTAGACTTTTCGGGACAGGAGAACACCGGGGAGCTGTTTTTT. The encoded protein is CASSLDFSGQENTGELFF.

The chain uses TRBV5-5 and TRBJ2-1; D possibly corresponds to TRBD2 (6 bases). Trimming pared 3 bases from V and 0 bases from J, leaving 13 bases between. The germline V gene has CDR1 SGHKS and CDR2 YYEKEE (reference sequence). This CDR3 contains 16 residues. The CDR3 coding sequence is TGTGCCAGCAGCTCCCCAGACGGGAGCTCCTACAATGAGCAGTTCTTC. This codes for CASSSPDGSSYNEQFF.

The rearrangement joins TRBV14 to TRBJ2-3; 9 nucleotides align to TRBD1. Germline CDR1 SGHDN, CDR2 FVKESK. The CDR3 has 15 residues. Trimming took 1 base from V and 5 from J; bases not matched to a gene: 4. This CDR3 is CASSQGQGVQDTQYF. The DNA for the CDR3 is TGTGCCAGCAGCCAAGGACAGGGGGTGCAAGATACGCAGTATTTT.

J is TRBJ2-1 and V is TRBV5-8; D uncertain. Between the trimmed V and J ends, which lost 0 bases and 9 bases, there was a span of 7 bases. The CDR3 runs to 12 residues. CDR1 and CDR2 from the germline V gene are SGHTS and YDEGEE. CDR3 sequence (DNA): TGTGCCAGCAGCTTGGGTGTTATTGAGCAGTTCTTC. The encoded protein is CASSLGVIEQFF.

The J gene is TRBJ2-1, the V gene TRBV30; 8 nucleotides match TRBD2. The trim removed 3 bases at V and 5 bases at J, leaving 12 bases unmatched. The CDR3 consists of 16 residues. Germline CDR1 reads GTSNPN; CDR2 reads SVGIG (reference sequence). DNA for the CDR3: TGTGCCTGGAGCCCAGCCGGGGGGGTTACAAACAATGAGCAGTTCTTC. Translated: CAWSPAGGVTNNEQFF.

The chain couples TRBV9 to TRBJ2-7; the D gene is possibly TRBD2 (6 bases). Germline V lookup: CDR1 SGDLS, CDR2 YYNGEE. CDR3 size: 14 residues. Trimming took 3 bases from V and 1 from J, leaving 11 bases between them. The CDR3 DNA reads TGTGCCAGCAGCGCACTCCGGGAGTCCTACGAGCAGTACTTC. This translates into CASSALRESYEQYF.

This clone was seen more than once but under ten times. The V gene is TRBV5-6, the J gene TRBJ2-2; D is uncertain. The CDR3 covers 12 residues. Trimming pared 4 bases from V and 6 bases from J, leaving 7 bases between. From germline, CDR1 is SGHDT and CDR2 YYEEEE. In nucleotides, the CDR3 is TGTGCCAGCAGCAATTTAGCCGGGGAGCTGTTTTTT. It codes for CASSNLAGELFF.

The chain combines TRBV27 with TRBJ1-5, with TRBD1 identical over 9 bases. CDR1 is MNHEY, CDR2 SMNVEV, per germline (reference sequence). V dropped 3 bases and J dropped 4; count of bases not matched to a gene: 7. The CDR3 spans 16 residues. The CDR3 region has the DNA TGTGCCAGCAGTTTGGGGACAGGGTTCCCTAATCAGCCCCAGCATTTT. This sequence encodes CASSLGTGFPNQPQHF.

V gene TRBV5-1 combines with J gene TRBJ1-5, with a possible D match to TRBD1 (6 bases). CDR1 SGHRS and CDR2 YFSETQ come from the germline V gene. This CDR3 comprises 13 residues. V lost 4 bases to trimming and J lost 6 bases, with 11 bases between them. The CDR3: CASSPTGGQPQHF. The CDR3, as DNA: TGCGCCAGCAGCCCGACAGGTGGTCAGCCCCAGCATTTT.

J is TRBJ1-2 and V is TRBV7-9; D is unclear. Per the germline V gene, CDR1 is SEHNR and CDR2 is FQNEAQ (reference sequence). This CDR3 has 14 residues. Trimming removed 5 bases at V and 2 bases at J, with 12 bases between. The CDR3 DNA sequence: TGTGCCAGCAGCCTCCCGGGAGCGAACTATGGCTACACCTTC. This translates into CASSLPGANYGYTF.

This chain links TRBV10-2 with TRBJ2-1; D not certain. V was pared by 5 bases and J by 4 bases, with 6 bases between. Germline V gives CDR1 WSHSY, CDR2 SAAADI. The CDR3 loop spans 12 amino acids. The CDR3 DNA reads as TGCGCCAGCAGTCCGAGTTACAATGAGCAGTTCTTC. The encoded protein is CASSPSYNEQFF.

The rearrangement joins TRBV10-1 to TRBJ2-7; maybe TRBD1 (5 bases). This CDR3 comprises 16 residues. From germline, CDR1 is WNHNN and CDR2 SYGVQD (reference sequence). V was clipped by 2 bases and J by 0 bases, with 14 bases between them. CDR3 amino acids: CASSEGARVSSYEQYF. In DNA, the CDR3 is TGCGCCAGCAGTGAGGGGGCTAGAGTAAGCTCCTACGAGCAGTACTTC.

This rearrangement joins TRBV13 to TRBJ2-1, with 9 nucleotides matching TRBD1. Germline V gene sequence: CDR1 PRHDT, CDR2 FYEKMQ (reference sequence). V lost 4 bases and J lost 5; bases outside the gene matches: 3. CDR3 length: 14 residues. The CDR3 is CASSWGTGNNEQFF. CDR3 in DNA: TGTGCCAGCAGCTGGGGGACAGGGAACAATGAGCAGTTCTTC.

The chain uses TRBV5-1 and TRBJ2-1; the D gene is possibly TRBD2 (5 bases). This CDR3 has 15 amino acids. V lost 0 bases and J lost 7, with 14 bases in between. CDR1 is SGHRS, CDR2 YFSETQ, per germline. CDR3 sequence: CASSLGMGARNEQFF. Here the CDR3 DNA reads TGCGCCAGCAGCTTGGGAATGGGAGCACGGAATGAGCAGTTCTTC.

The chain couples TRBV5-5 to TRBJ2-5, with D perhaps matching TRBD1 (5 bases). Germline V gene lookup returns CDR1 SGHKS and CDR2 YYEKEE (reference sequence). The V end was cut by 2 bases, the J end by 7 bases, with 27 bases between. The CDR3 contains 18 residues. In DNA, the CDR3 is TGTGCCAGCAGCTTACGAACGACAGCTTTAATTTTCAAGGCGACCCAGTACTTC. It codes for CASSLRTTALIFKATQYF.

The chain is built from TRBV7-2 and TRBJ1-1, with 7 bases that match TRBD1. This CDR3 comprises 12 residues. After removal of 8 bases from V and 7 bases from J, the junction contained 7 bases not matched to a gene. Germline loops: CDR1 SGHTA, CDR2 FQGNSA. The CDR3 spells CASETGLGEAFF. CDR3 coding DNA: TGTGCCAGCGAGACAGGGCTGGGTGAAGCTTTCTTT.